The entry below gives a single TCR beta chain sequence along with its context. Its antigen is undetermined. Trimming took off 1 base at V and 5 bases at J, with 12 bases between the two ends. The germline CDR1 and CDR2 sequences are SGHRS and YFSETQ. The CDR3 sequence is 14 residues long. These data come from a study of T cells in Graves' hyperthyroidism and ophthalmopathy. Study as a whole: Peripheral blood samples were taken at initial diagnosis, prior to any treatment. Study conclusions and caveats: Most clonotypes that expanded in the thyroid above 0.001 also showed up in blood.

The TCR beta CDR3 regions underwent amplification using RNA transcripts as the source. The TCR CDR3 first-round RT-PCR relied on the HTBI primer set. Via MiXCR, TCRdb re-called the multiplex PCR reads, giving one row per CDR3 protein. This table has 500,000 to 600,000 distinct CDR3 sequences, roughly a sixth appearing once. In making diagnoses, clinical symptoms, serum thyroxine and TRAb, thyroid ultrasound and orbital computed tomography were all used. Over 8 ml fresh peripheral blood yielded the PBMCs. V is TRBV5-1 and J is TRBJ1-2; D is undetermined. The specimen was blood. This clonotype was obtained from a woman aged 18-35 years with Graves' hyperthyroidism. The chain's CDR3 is CASSLNTPGYGYTF. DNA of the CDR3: TGCGCCAGCAGCTTGAACACTCCGGGGTATGGCTACACCTTC.